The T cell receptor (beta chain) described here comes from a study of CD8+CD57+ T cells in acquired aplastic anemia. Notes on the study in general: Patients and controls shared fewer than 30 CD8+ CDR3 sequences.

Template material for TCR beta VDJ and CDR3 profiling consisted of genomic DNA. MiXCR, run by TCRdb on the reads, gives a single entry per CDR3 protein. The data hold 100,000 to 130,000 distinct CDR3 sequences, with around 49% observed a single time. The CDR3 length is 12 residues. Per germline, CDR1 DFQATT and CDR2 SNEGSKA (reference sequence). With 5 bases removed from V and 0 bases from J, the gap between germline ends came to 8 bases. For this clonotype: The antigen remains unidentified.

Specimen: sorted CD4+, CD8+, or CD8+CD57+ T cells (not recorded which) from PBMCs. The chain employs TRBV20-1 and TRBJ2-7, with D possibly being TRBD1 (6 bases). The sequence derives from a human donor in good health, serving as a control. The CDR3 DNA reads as TGCAGTGCTTGGGACAACTCCTACGAGCAGTACTTC. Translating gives CSAWDNSYEQYF.